This paragraph reports one T cell receptor (beta chain). Its antigen remains unknown. The second PCR ran about 6 to 12 cycles with a sample-barcoded 5' primer and J-beta primers. MiXCR was run by TCRdb on the 5' RACE reads, yielding one entry per CDR3 protein. The sample has approximately 1.5 million distinct CDR3 sequences, about 35% seen once. The CDR3 sequence is 15 residues long. The germline V and J ends were trimmed by 4 bases and 2 bases, with 11 bases remaining between them. Germline V lookup: CDR1 SGHTA, CDR2 FQGTGA. This sample was taken from a study of blood T cells in healthy people across ages. Points from the study as a whole: Naive CD4+ cells and diversity were both higher in long-lived donors than in aged donors.

This TCR came from a woman in her twenties or thirties in good health. The chain joins TRBV7-3 to TRBJ2-2; D call uncertain. The sequenced sample consisted of blood. The CDR3 region has the DNA TGTGCCAGCAGCTGGACCGGGCCCAACACCGGGGAGCTGTTTTTT. Encoded protein: CASSWTGPNTGELFF.